These T cell receptor beta chains were read from a single sample in a study of shared clonotypes between healthy human individuals. Repertoires were generated with immunoSEQ multiplex PCR, while TCRdb's copy carries only in-frame clones and drops some. This sample has about 1.5 million clones; 95% to 99% occur once, and the top ten carry around 0.47%. The sequenced material came from naive CD4+ T cells sorted from blood. The receptors originated from a man aged 30-40 years in good health. Each CDR3 is given with its conserved first and last residue. The order of the fields is CDR3 protein, CDR3 DNA, V gene, D gene, clone size, J gene. D genes are given only for firm matches. Not every row has a clone size; where given, it reads once, few, many or a size class.

cdr3_aa: CASSLELAPTGELFF
cdr3_nt: TGTGCCAGCAGCTTGGAACTGGCGCCAACCGGGGAGCTGTTTTTT
v_call: TRBV5-4
d_call: -
clone_size: -
j_call: TRBJ2-2

cdr3_aa: CASSVTGTVDLYSNQPQHF
cdr3_nt: TGTGCCAGTAGTGTAACCGGGACGGTTGATCTATATAGCAATCAGCCCCAGCATTTT
v_call: TRBV19
d_call: -
clone_size: -
j_call: TRBJ1-5

cdr3_aa: CASSPPGRSGGTEAFF
cdr3_nt: TGTGCCAGCAGCCCCCCGGGGCGCTCAGGGGGGACTGAAGCTTTCTTT
v_call: TRBV7-9
d_call: TRBD1
clone_size: -
j_call: TRBJ1-1

cdr3_aa: CASSLVGVSVNEQFF
cdr3_nt: TGCGCCAGCAGCTTGGTAGGGGTATCGGTTAATGAGCAGTTCTTC
v_call: TRBV5-1
d_call: -
clone_size: -
j_call: TRBJ2-1

cdr3_aa: CASSLVVAGSYEQYF
cdr3_nt: TGCGCCAGCAGCTTAGTGGTAGCGGGCTCCTACGAGCAGTACTTC
v_call: TRBV5-1
d_call: TRBD2
clone_size: once
j_call: TRBJ2-7

cdr3_aa: CASRGQGNTGELFF
cdr3_nt: TGTGCCAGCCGTGGGCAGGGGAACACCGGGGAGCTGTTTTTT
v_call: TRBV28
d_call: -
clone_size: -
j_call: TRBJ2-2

cdr3_aa: CASGPDSPSSYNEQFF
cdr3_nt: TGTGCCAGCGGTCCTGACTCCCCGAGCTCCTACAATGAGCAGTTCTTC
v_call: TRBV5-4
d_call: -
clone_size: -
j_call: TRBJ2-1

cdr3_aa: CASSLVLAGEYEQYF
cdr3_nt: TGCGCCAGCAGCTTGGTTCTAGCGGGAGAGTACGAGCAGTACTTC
v_call: TRBV5-1
d_call: TRBD2
clone_size: -
j_call: TRBJ2-7

cdr3_aa: CASSELLLGEQYF
cdr3_nt: TGCGCCAGCAGTGAGCTCTTATTAGGCGAGCAGTACTTC
v_call: TRBV10-2
d_call: -
clone_size: once
j_call: TRBJ2-7

cdr3_aa: CASMPGQPYNEQFF
cdr3_nt: TGCGCCAGCATGCCGGGACAACCATACAATGAGCAGTTCTTC
v_call: TRBV5-1
d_call: -
clone_size: -
j_call: TRBJ2-1

cdr3_aa: CSASRADTQYF
cdr3_nt: TGCAGTGCATCGCGCGCAGATACGCAGTATTTT
v_call: TRBV20-1
d_call: -
clone_size: -
j_call: TRBJ2-3

cdr3_aa: CASSIHQGQGSAGELFF
cdr3_nt: TGTGCCAGTAGTATACATCAGGGACAGGGGTCGGCCGGGGAGCTGTTTTTT
v_call: TRBV19
d_call: TRBD1
clone_size: -
j_call: TRBJ2-2

cdr3_aa: CASSPTGVGEQYF
cdr3_nt: TGTGCCAGCAGCCCGACAGGGGTCGGCGAGCAGTACTTC
v_call: TRBV7-6
d_call: TRBD1
clone_size: -
j_call: TRBJ2-7

cdr3_aa: CASSPRGGRSFTYEQYF
cdr3_nt: TGTGCCAGCAGTCCGCGGGGTGGGCGCTCCTTCACCTACGAGCAGTACTTC
v_call: TRBV27
d_call: -
clone_size: -
j_call: TRBJ2-7

cdr3_aa: CASSPAARDYTF
cdr3_nt: TGTGCCAGCAGCCCAGCGGCCCGCGACTACACCTTC
v_call: TRBV7-2
d_call: -
clone_size: once
j_call: TRBJ1-2

cdr3_aa: CASSSPNRVEGYTF
cdr3_nt: TGTGCCAGCAGCTCACCCAACAGGGTTGAAGGCTACACCTTC
v_call: TRBV7-8
d_call: -
clone_size: -
j_call: TRBJ1-2

cdr3_aa: CASSLTQGRLGNTGELFF
cdr3_nt: TGTGCCAGCAGCTTAACCCAAGGGAGACTTGGGAACACCGGGGAGCTGTTTTTT
v_call: TRBV7-9
d_call: -
clone_size: -
j_call: TRBJ2-2

cdr3_aa: CASSLSLTNTGELFF
cdr3_nt: TGCGCCAGCAGCTTGAGTCTAACGAACACCGGGGAGCTGTTTTTT
v_call: TRBV5-1
d_call: -
clone_size: -
j_call: TRBJ2-2

cdr3_aa: CASSQAGTGSTGELFF
cdr3_nt: TGTGCCAGCAGCCAGGCCGGGACAGGGTCAACCGGGGAGCTGTTTTTT
v_call: TRBV7-3
d_call: TRBD1
clone_size: -
j_call: TRBJ2-2

cdr3_aa: CASSLGGGWNTEAFF
cdr3_nt: TGTGCCAGCAGTTTAGGGGGCGGCTGGAACACTGAAGCTTTCTTT
v_call: TRBV28
d_call: -
clone_size: -
j_call: TRBJ1-1

cdr3_aa: CASSPPGPRDNEQFF
cdr3_nt: TGTGCCAGCTCACCCCCGGGACCAAGGGACAATGAGCAGTTCTTC
v_call: TRBV18
d_call: -
clone_size: -
j_call: TRBJ2-1

cdr3_aa: CASSRDRAIYEQYF
cdr3_nt: TGTGCCAGTAGTAGGGACAGAGCGATCTACGAGCAGTACTTC
v_call: TRBV19
d_call: TRBD1
clone_size: once
j_call: TRBJ2-7

cdr3_aa: CASSPDSPLYTF
cdr3_nt: TGTGCCAGCAGTCCTGACAGCCCCCTCTACACCTTC
v_call: TRBV2
d_call: -
clone_size: -
j_call: TRBJ1-2

cdr3_aa: CASSLGSVTALQQYF
cdr3_nt: TGCGCCAGCAGCTTGGGTTCGGTTACGGCGCTACAGCAGTACTTC
v_call: TRBV5-1
d_call: -
clone_size: -
j_call: TRBJ2-7

cdr3_aa: CASSIGLPDSYEQYF
cdr3_nt: TGTGCCAGCAGCATAGGGCTACCCGATTCCTACGAGCAGTACTTC
v_call: TRBV28
d_call: -
clone_size: -
j_call: TRBJ2-7

cdr3_aa: CASSPTGTGPEQFF
cdr3_nt: TGTGCCAGCAGTCCTACCGGGACAGGGCCTGAGCAGTTCTTC
v_call: TRBV9
d_call: TRBD1
clone_size: -
j_call: TRBJ2-1

cdr3_aa: CASSTGLAGAVGELFF
cdr3_nt: TGTGCCAGCAGCACGGGACTAGCGGGAGCGGTCGGGGAGCTGTTTTTT
v_call: TRBV5-5
d_call: TRBD2
clone_size: -
j_call: TRBJ2-2

cdr3_aa: CASSSGQLNQPQHF
cdr3_nt: TGTGCCAGCAGTTCGGGACAGCTCAATCAGCCCCAGCATTTT
v_call: TRBV6-5
d_call: TRBD1
clone_size: -
j_call: TRBJ1-5

cdr3_aa: CASSMSGGRNQPQHF
cdr3_nt: TGTGCCAGTAGTATGAGCGGGGGGCGAAATCAGCCCCAGCATTTT
v_call: TRBV19
d_call: -
clone_size: -
j_call: TRBJ1-5

cdr3_aa: CASSSADRATETQYF
cdr3_nt: TGTGCCAGCAGTTCCGCGGACAGGGCGACAGAGACCCAGTACTTC
v_call: TRBV6-5
d_call: TRBD1
clone_size: -
j_call: TRBJ2-5

cdr3_aa: CASSPKTGESSGANVLTF
cdr3_nt: TGTGCCAGCTCACCAAAAACAGGGGAGAGCTCTGGGGCCAACGTCCTGACTTTC
v_call: TRBV18
d_call: TRBD1
clone_size: -
j_call: TRBJ2-6

cdr3_aa: CASSPRDRHYGYTF
cdr3_nt: TGTGCCAGCTCACCACGGGACAGGCACTATGGCTACACCTTC
v_call: TRBV18
d_call: TRBD1
clone_size: once
j_call: TRBJ1-2

cdr3_aa: CASSPLRGGEQFF
cdr3_nt: TGTGCCAGCAGTCCGCTGCGAGGCGGTGAGCAGTTCTTC
v_call: TRBV6-6
d_call: -
clone_size: -
j_call: TRBJ2-1

cdr3_aa: CASSSLIPPYEQYF
cdr3_nt: TGTGCCAGCAGTTCCCTAATACCGCCCTACGAGCAGTACTTC
v_call: TRBV27
d_call: -
clone_size: -
j_call: TRBJ2-7

cdr3_aa: CASSLNRVVNNEQFF
cdr3_nt: TGTGCCAGCAGCTTGAACAGGGTGGTCAACAATGAGCAGTTCTTC
v_call: TRBV5-5
d_call: -
clone_size: -
j_call: TRBJ2-1

cdr3_aa: CASSFGIGQGAYNEQFF
cdr3_nt: TGTGCCAGCAGTTTCGGTATCGGACAGGGGGCGTACAATGAGCAGTTCTTC
v_call: TRBV28
d_call: TRBD1
clone_size: -
j_call: TRBJ2-1

cdr3_aa: CASSIGGTAGRDTQYF
cdr3_nt: TGTGCCAGTAGTATAGGCGGGACTGCGGGTCGAGATACGCAGTATTTT
v_call: TRBV19
d_call: -
clone_size: -
j_call: TRBJ2-3

cdr3_aa: CAWSPPGLVRDYNEQFF
cdr3_nt: TGTGCCTGGAGTCCACCGGGACTAGTTAGGGACTACAATGAGCAGTTCTTC
v_call: TRBV30
d_call: TRBD2
clone_size: -
j_call: TRBJ2-1

cdr3_aa: CASSAAVGGELFF
cdr3_nt: TGTGCCAGCAGCGCGGCGGTGGGCGGGGAGCTGTTTTTT
v_call: TRBV7-7
d_call: -
clone_size: -
j_call: TRBJ2-2

cdr3_aa: CASSPGPITGELFF
cdr3_nt: TGTGCCAGCTCACCGGGTCCGATCACCGGGGAGCTGTTTTTT
v_call: TRBV18
d_call: -
clone_size: -
j_call: TRBJ2-2

cdr3_aa: CASSSQTGTSGTGELFF
cdr3_nt: TGTGCCAGCAGTTCACAAACCGGGACTAGCGGGACCGGGGAGCTGTTTTTT
v_call: TRBV11-2
d_call: TRBD2
clone_size: once
j_call: TRBJ2-2

cdr3_aa: CASSGQGGATQYF
cdr3_nt: TGCGCCAGCAGCGGACAGGGGGGCGCTACGCAGTATTTT
v_call: TRBV5-1
d_call: TRBD1
clone_size: -
j_call: TRBJ2-3

cdr3_aa: CASSLVGVMNTEAFF
cdr3_nt: TGCGCCAGCAGCTTGGTTGGCGTCATGAACACTGAAGCTTTCTTT
v_call: TRBV5-1
d_call: -
clone_size: -
j_call: TRBJ1-1

cdr3_aa: CASSSDKYQPQHF
cdr3_nt: TGTGCCAGCAGTTCGGACAAATATCAGCCCCAGCATTTT
v_call: TRBV7-2
d_call: -
clone_size: -
j_call: TRBJ1-5

cdr3_aa: CASTGARSGELFF
cdr3_nt: TGTGCCAGCACCGGTGCGCGTTCCGGGGAGCTGTTTTTT
v_call: TRBV7-2
d_call: -
clone_size: -
j_call: TRBJ2-2

cdr3_aa: CASNVRLAGDGTGELFF
cdr3_nt: TGCGCCAGCAACGTCCGACTAGCGGGAGATGGCACCGGGGAGCTGTTTTTT
v_call: TRBV4-1
d_call: TRBD2
clone_size: -
j_call: TRBJ2-2

cdr3_aa: CASSPRTVGNTEAFF
cdr3_nt: TGTGCCAGCAGTCCCCGAACAGTTGGGAACACTGAAGCTTTCTTT
v_call: TRBV28
d_call: -
clone_size: -
j_call: TRBJ1-1

cdr3_aa: CSAREQETQYF
cdr3_nt: TGCAGTGCTAGGGAGCAAGAGACCCAGTACTTC
v_call: TRBV20-1
d_call: -
clone_size: -
j_call: TRBJ2-5

cdr3_aa: CASSSRQKAYEQYF
cdr3_nt: TGTGCCAGCAGCTCCCGACAGAAAGCCTACGAGCAGTACTTC
v_call: TRBV7-8
d_call: -
clone_size: -
j_call: TRBJ2-7

cdr3_aa: CAISAREGGYTF
cdr3_nt: TGTGCCATCAGTGCCAGGGAAGGCGGCTACACCTTC
v_call: TRBV10-3
d_call: -
clone_size: -
j_call: TRBJ1-2

cdr3_aa: CASSQDAQGVGQPQHF
cdr3_nt: TGTGCCAGCAGCCAAGATGCACAGGGCGTTGGGCAGCCCCAGCATTTT
v_call: TRBV4-2
d_call: -
clone_size: -
j_call: TRBJ1-5

cdr3_aa: CASRGGTGGFATNEKLFF
cdr3_nt: TGTGCCAGCAGGGGAGGGACAGGGGGATTCGCAACTAATGAAAAACTGTTTTTT
v_call: TRBV2
d_call: TRBD1
clone_size: -
j_call: TRBJ1-4

cdr3_aa: CASPPPRGRTGELFF
cdr3_nt: TGTGCCAGCCCACCACCAAGGGGGCGGACCGGGGAGCTGTTTTTT
v_call: TRBV18
d_call: TRBD1
clone_size: -
j_call: TRBJ2-2

cdr3_aa: CASSLGSGTYNEQFF
cdr3_nt: TGTGCCAGCAGCTTGGGTAGCGGGACATACAATGAGCAGTTCTTC
v_call: TRBV11-2
d_call: TRBD2
clone_size: -
j_call: TRBJ2-1

cdr3_aa: CAWRETGINTEAFF
cdr3_nt: TGTGCCTGGAGGGAAACAGGGATCAACACTGAAGCTTTCTTT
v_call: TRBV30
d_call: -
clone_size: -
j_call: TRBJ1-1